Here is one T cell receptor beta chain with its context. What it binds is not known. Researchers ran the PCR with 60 Vbeta and 13 Jbeta primers. Profiled with immunoSEQ multiplex PCR; TCRdb holds only in-frame clones, not every one. Of fewer than 200,000 clones listed, about 70% are singletons. CDR3 length equals 17 residues. V shed 7 bases, J shed 0 bases, and the junction held 12 bases outside the gene matches. Germline V lookup: CDR1 SNHLY, CDR2 FYNNEI. Unrecorded immune exposure was likely among donors, who were nominally healthy when sampled. The entry originates in a study of cytomegalovirus exposure and HLA in healthy donors. Study results and caveats: In vitro experiments confirmed that three CMV-associated chains were specific for CMV antigens. Common viral pathogens seemed, in a later analysis, to connect with several of the most significant clusters.

This TCR derives from a young woman in good health and CMV-seronegative. Sequencing was done on a sample of PBMCs. This rearrangement joins TRBV2 to TRBJ1-2, with TRBD1 matching over 9 bases. CDR3 loop: CASTSDRGGVPNYGYTF. DNA for the CDR3: TGTGCCAGCACCTCTGACAGGGGGGGTGTTCCTAACTATGGCTACACCTTC.